The 29 T cell receptor beta chains presented below share a single source sample, sequenced in a study of blood T cell repertoires in COVID-19. TCRdb keeps only in-frame clones here, not all; method: immunoSEQ multiplex PCR. The data show approximately 210,000 clones, 80% to 90% seen once. The sequencing sample was made of peripheral blood. The source of these receptors is a middle-aged man with acute or convalescent COVID-19.

The chain recombines TRBV3-1 (or the pseudogene TRBV3-2) with TRBJ1-1; perhaps TRBD1 as D (5 bases). Germline lookup yields CDR1 LGHDT and CDR2 YNNKEL (reference sequence). The V end was cut by 0 bases, the J end by 11 bases, with 13 bases between. The CDR3 extends over 13 amino acids. In DNA, the CDR3 is TGTGCCAGCAGCCAAGACCCCCGGCGGGGGGCTTTCTTT. Its protein product is CASSQDPRRGAFF.

This sequence joins TRBV7-9 and TRBJ2-7, with a possible D match to TRBD1 (5 bases). Per germline, CDR1 SEHNR and CDR2 FQNEAQ (reference sequence). V was trimmed by 5 bases and J by 7 bases, leaving 15 bases between them. This CDR3 has 13 amino acids. CDR3 DNA: TGTGCCAGCAGCCAGTCGGCAGGGCGGGAGCAGTACTTC. Its translation is CASSQSAGREQYF. The entire variable domain, with the rest obtained from reference TRBV7-9 and TRBJ2-7, is as follows: DTGVSQNPRHKITKRGQNVTFRCDPISEHNRLYWYRQTLGQGPEFLTYFQNEAQLEKSRLLSDRFSAERPKGSFSTLEIQRTEQGDSAMYLCASSQSAGREQYFGPGTRLTVT.

This chain joins TRBV29-1 and TRBJ2-7, with 9 bases aligning to TRBD1. CDR3 length: 13 residues. Looked up from germline, CDR1 is SQVTM and CDR2 is ANQGSEA. J was trimmed by 4 bases and V by 7 bases; bases with no gene match: 8. The CDR3, as DNA: TGCAGCGCCGGACAGGGGAGTCTGTACGAGCAGTACTTC. It is translated as CSAGQGSLYEQYF.

The genes are TRBV28 and TRBJ1-6; D is ambiguous. The germline V gene has CDR1 MDHEN and CDR2 SYDVKM. Trimming pared 6 bases from V and 4 bases from J, leaving 10 bases between. This CDR3 spans 14 amino acids. Here the CDR3 DNA reads TGTGCCAGCAGCCCCCCCCCGTATAATTCACCCCTCCACTTT. Encoded protein: CASSPPPYNSPLHF. Looking up the rest from reference TRBV28 and TRBJ1-6 gives the full variable domain: DVKVTQSSRYLVKRTGEKVFLECVQDMDHENMFWYRQDPGLGLRLIYFSYDVKMKEKGDIPEGYSVSREKKERFSLILESASTNQTSMYLCASSPPPYNSPLHFGNGTRLTVT.

This sequence joins TRBV5-1 and TRBJ2-3, with 9 bases aligning to TRBD2. CDR1 and CDR2 from the germline V gene are SGHRS and YFSETQ. The CDR3 has 15 amino acids. With V trimmed by 4 bases and J by 2 bases, 5 bases remained unmatched. CDR3 region: CASSRGTSFTDTQYF. Here the CDR3 DNA reads TGCGCCAGCAGCCGGGGGACTAGCTTCACAGATACGCAGTATTTT.

The rearrangement links TRBV12-3 or TRBV12-4 to TRBJ1-2; D gene unclear. The CDR3 extends over 11 amino acids. The V end lost 11 bases, the J end lost 3 bases, and 10 bases lay between the germline ends. CDR3 sequence reads: CASRGHYGYTF. The CDR3 DNA is TGTGCCTCAAGAGGCCACTATGGCTACACCTTC.

The gene calls are TRBV30 and TRBJ1-1; 8 bases fit TRBD1. Germline V gives CDR1 GTSNPN, CDR2 SVGIG (reference sequence). With V trimmed by 0 bases and J by 5 bases, 8 bases remained unmatched. CDR3 length: 15 residues. The CDR3: CAWSVLDRGLTEAFF. For the CDR3, the DNA is TGTGCCTGGAGTGTCCTCGACAGGGGACTAACTGAAGCTTTCTTT.

V usage is TRBV28 and J usage is TRBJ1-3; D is unclear. The V end was cut by 7 bases, the J end by 4 bases, with 17 bases between. The CDR3 is 15 residues long. Germline values: CDR1 MDHEN, CDR2 SYDVKM. The CDR3 spells CASIPVGSSGNTIYF. The CDR3 DNA reads TGTGCCAGCATCCCAGTCGGGTCGTCAGGAAACACCATATATTTT.

The V gene is TRBV19, the J gene TRBJ2-2; 12 bases align to TRBD2. With V trimmed by 5 bases and J by 4 bases, 5 bases remained unmatched. Germline CDR1 is LNHDA and CDR2 is SQIVND (reference sequence). The CDR3 is 16 residues long. CDR3 sequence: CASSRGTSGFTGELFF. DNA for the CDR3: TGTGCCAGTAGTCGCGGGACTAGCGGGTTCACCGGGGAGCTGTTTTTT.

V and J are TRBV2 and TRBJ2-7; no clear D. The germline V and J ends were trimmed by 4 bases and 3 bases, with 16 bases remaining between them. The germline V gene has CDR1 SNHLY and CDR2 FYNNEI. The CDR3 contains 15 residues. CDR3 nucleotide sequence: TGTGCCAGCAGTGTGGATACAGATCCCCTCTACGAGCAGTACTTC. Its protein product is CASSVDTDPLYEQYF.

The V call is TRBV5-6, the J call TRBJ2-5, with unresolved D. CDR1 is SGHDT, CDR2 YYEEEE, per germline. This CDR3 has 13 residues. V shed 4 bases and J shed 7 bases, with 14 bases lying between them. CDR3 DNA sequence: TGTGCCAGCAGCCCCCGCCAGGATGGGACCCAGTACTTC. Protein: CASSPRQDGTQYF.

The chain has TRBV4-3 and TRBJ1-2, with 9 nucleotides matching TRBD1. Trimming removed 0 bases from V and 8 bases from J; junction bases left unmatched: 7. The CDR3 is 15 amino acids. Germline V gene sequence: CDR1 LGHNA, CDR2 YSLEER. CDR3 nucleotide sequence: TGCGCCAGCAGCCAAGATAACAGGGGGCGCGAGGGCTACACCTTC. Amino acid sequence: CASSQDNRGREGYTF.

This chain connects TRBV7-8 to TRBJ2-1, with TRBD2 matching 8 bases. The junction had 9 bases not matched to a gene; V was cut back by 3 bases and J by 8 bases. The CDR3 is made up of 15 amino acids. CDR1 is SGHVS, CDR2 FQNEAQ, per germline. Here the CDR3 reads CASSFKPTGGDEQFF. The CDR3 nucleotides are TGTGCCAGCAGCTTTAAGCCCACGGGGGGGGATGAGCAGTTCTTC.

The chain carries TRBV19 and TRBJ2-5, with 8 bases that match TRBD1. Germline values: CDR1 LNHDA, CDR2 SQIVND (reference sequence). The CDR3 is 15 residues long. With 4 bases clipped from V and 5 bases from J, the junction kept 9 bases outside the gene matches. The CDR3 coding sequence is TGTGCCAGTAGTACCCAGGGGGCCAGAATCGAGACCCAGTACTTC. It yields the protein CASSTQGARIETQYF.

This chain joins TRBV6-1 and TRBJ1-1; D gene unclear. V was pared by 2 bases and J by 4 bases, with 14 bases between. CDR1 is MNHNS and CDR2 is SASEGT in the germline V gene. The CDR3 is 15 amino acids. Here the CDR3 reads CASSEWAGQGTEAFF. DNA of the CDR3: TGTGCCAGCAGTGAATGGGCCGGCCAAGGCACTGAAGCTTTCTTT.

The chain carries TRBV5-1 and TRBJ2-5; TRBD2 might be the D (6 bases). Germline lookup yields CDR1 SGHRS and CDR2 YFSETQ. Deletions cut 0 bases from V and 4 bases from J, with 10 bases between. The CDR3 has 14 residues. CDR3 in DNA: TGCGCCAGCAGCTTGGAGCGGGTTCGAGAGACCCAGTACTTC. Translating gives CASSLERVRETQYF.

V is TRBV27 and J is TRBJ1-2; no reliable D call. The CDR3 is 15 residues long. The germline V and J ends were trimmed by 3 bases and 4 bases, with 15 bases remaining between them. Per the germline V gene, CDR1 is MNHEY and CDR2 is SMNVEV (reference sequence). The CDR3 is CASSFGPLTSYGYTF. CDR3 in DNA: TGTGCCAGCAGTTTTGGGCCTCTTACGAGCTATGGCTACACCTTC.

V is TRBV28 and J is TRBJ1-4; D is unclear. The CDR3 runs 14 residues. Germline CDR1 is MDHEN and CDR2 is SYDVKM. The ends were cut back, 4 bases at V and 5 bases at J, with 11 bases in the middle. This chain's CDR3 is CASSWASENEKLFF. The CDR3 nucleotides are TGTGCCAGCAGTTGGGCTTCAGAAAATGAAAAACTGTTTTTT.

This clone was counted once. V is TRBV19 and J is TRBJ1-2; TRBD1 matches 9 bases. CDR1 and CDR2 (germline): LNHDA, SQIVND (reference sequence). This CDR3 has 14 amino acids. V shed 7 bases and J 9 bases; nucleotides not matched to a gene: 12. CDR3 region: CASTLQGAHGRYTF. DNA of the CDR3: TGTGCCAGTACCCTACAGGGGGCGCATGGCCGCTACACCTTC.

The V call is TRBV3-1 (or the pseudogene TRBV3-2), the J call TRBJ2-7, with 16 bases that match TRBD2. Trimming took 4 bases from V and 7 from J; bases not matched to a gene: 7. Germline CDR1 and CDR2: LGHDT and YNNKEL (reference sequence). This CDR3 comprises 16 residues. In DNA, the CDR3 is TGTGCCAGCAGCCCTCTAGGGACTAGCGGGAGGGGAGAGCAGTACTTC. Protein sequence: CASSPLGTSGRGEQYF.

V and J are TRBV11-2 and TRBJ2-5, with 11 nucleotides matching TRBD2. Trimming took 3 bases from V and 5 from J; bases not matched to a gene: 8. The CDR3 is 16 residues long. Per the germline V gene, CDR1 is SGHAT and CDR2 is FQNNGV. CDR3 coding DNA: TGTGCCAGCAGCTTTATAGCGGGAGGGGTATTCGAGACCCAGTACTTC. This sequence encodes CASSFIAGGVFETQYF.

The V gene is TRBV5-1, the J gene TRBJ2-1; 9 bases map to TRBD2. J lost 6 bases, V lost 4 bases, and 11 bases had no gene match. From germline, CDR1 is SGHRS and CDR2 YFSETQ. This CDR3 has 16 residues. The CDR3 nucleotides are TGCGCCAGCAGCCCCGGAGGTAGCGGGAGTTTCAATGAGCAGTTCTTC. It encodes CASSPGGSGSFNEQFF.

J is TRBJ1-1 and V is TRBV5-6, with 7 nucleotides matching TRBD1. J was trimmed by 6 bases and V by 4 bases; bases with no gene match: 9. The CDR3 loop spans 14 amino acids. Germline V gene sequence: CDR1 SGHDT, CDR2 YYEEEE. As DNA, the CDR3 is TGTGCCAGCAGCGTCGAAGGGGGCAGGGCTGAAGCTTTCTTT. Protein sequence: CASSVEGGRAEAFF.

This chain uses TRBV5-1 with TRBJ1-2; possible D gene TRBD1, 5 bases. V lost 0 bases and J 0 bases, leaving 18 bases between the germline ends. This CDR3 has 18 amino acids. Per germline, CDR1 SGHRS and CDR2 YFSETQ. CDR3 nucleotides: TGCGCCAGCAGCTTGGGGACAACAAACTTCAAGGCTAACTATGGCTACACCTTC. Its translation: CASSLGTTNFKANYGYTF.

The chain uses TRBV27 and TRBJ1-4; 8 nucleotides align to TRBD1. V was pared by 6 bases and J by 5 bases, with 5 bases of the junction left unmatched. Germline loops: CDR1 MNHEY, CDR2 SMNVEV (reference sequence). The CDR3 contains 14 residues. In DNA form, the CDR3 reads TGTGCCAGCAGAAAGGACAGGGACAATGAAAAACTGTTTTTT. It codes for CASRKDRDNEKLFF. Filled out from reference TRBV27 and TRBJ1-4, the complete variable domain reads EAQVTQNPRYLITVTGKKLTVTCSQNMNHEYMSWYRQDPGLGLRQIYYSMNVEVTDKGDVPEGYKVSRKEKRNFPLILESPSPNQTSLYFCASRKDRDNEKLFFGSGTQLSVL.

The gene calls are TRBV19 and TRBJ2-7; 9 nucleotides align to TRBD1. This CDR3 contains 13 residues. V shed 5 bases, J shed 7 bases, and the junction held 6 bases outside the gene matches. Per the germline V gene, CDR1 is LNHDA and CDR2 is SQIVND (reference sequence). In DNA form, the CDR3 reads TGTGCCAGTAGTGAACAGGGGGCGTATGAGCAGTACTTC. Translation: CASSEQGAYEQYF.

The count of this clone is one. The CDR3 DNA sequence: TGTGCCAGCATACCGTCGACAGGGTTACACGAGCAGTACTTC. Protein: CASIPSTGLHEQYF. The chain has TRBV28 and TRBJ2-7; 7 bases align to TRBD1. In germline, CDR1 is MDHEN, CDR2 SYDVKM. The V and J ends lost 7 bases and 5 bases, in that order; junction bases with no gene match: 11. The CDR3 runs 14 residues.

This clone was observed a single time. The chain couples TRBV19 to TRBJ1-5; a possible D gene is TRBD1 (6 bases). Germline V lookup: CDR1 LNHDA, CDR2 SQIVND (reference sequence). The CDR3 is 13 amino acids. V dropped 7 bases and J dropped 7 bases, with 14 bases sitting between them. This CDR3 is CASTRGGRQPQHF. In DNA form, the CDR3 reads TGTGCCAGTACCCGCGGGGGGCGACAGCCCCAGCATTTT.

The V gene is TRBV5-6, the J gene TRBJ1-4, with D tentatively TRBD1 (5 bases). Trimming removed 1 base from V and 9 bases from J, with 13 bases in between. This CDR3 is built from 14 residues. Germline loops: CDR1 SGHDT, CDR2 YYEEEE. CDR3 in amino acids: CASSLRGGTKKLFF. The CDR3 bases are TGTGCCAGCAGCTTGCGGGGGGGGACTAAAAAACTGTTTTTT. The full variable domain, rest sourced from reference TRBV5-6 and TRBJ1-4, is DAGVTQSPTHLIKTRGQQVTLRCSPKSGHDTVSWYQQALGQGPQFIFQYYEEEERQRGNFPDRFSGHQFPNYSSELNVNALLLGDSALYLCASSLRGGTKKLFFGSGTQLSVL.